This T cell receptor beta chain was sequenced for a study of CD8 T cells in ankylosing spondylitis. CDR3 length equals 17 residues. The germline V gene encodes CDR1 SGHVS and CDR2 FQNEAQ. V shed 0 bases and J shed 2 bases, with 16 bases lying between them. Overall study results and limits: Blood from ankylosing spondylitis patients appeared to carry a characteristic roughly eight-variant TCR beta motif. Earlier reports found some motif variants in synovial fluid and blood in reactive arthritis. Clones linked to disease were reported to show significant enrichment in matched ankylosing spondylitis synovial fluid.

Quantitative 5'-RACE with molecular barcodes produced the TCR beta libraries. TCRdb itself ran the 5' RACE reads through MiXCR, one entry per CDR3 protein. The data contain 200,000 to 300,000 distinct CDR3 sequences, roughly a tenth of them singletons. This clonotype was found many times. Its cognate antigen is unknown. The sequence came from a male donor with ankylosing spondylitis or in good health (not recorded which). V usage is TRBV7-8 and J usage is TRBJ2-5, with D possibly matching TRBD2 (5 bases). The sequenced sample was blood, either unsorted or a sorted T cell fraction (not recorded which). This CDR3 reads CASSLAGISRPQETQYF. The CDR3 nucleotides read TGTGCCAGCAGCTTAGCCGGGATCTCAAGGCCTCAAGAGACCCAGTACTTC.